The 27 T cell receptor beta chains below all came from one sample that was sequenced in a study of T cells in Graves' hyperthyroidism and ophthalmopathy. RNA transcripts provided the source from which TCR beta CDR3 regions were amplified. The TCR CDR3 was amplified in a first-round RT-PCR using the HTBI primer set. TCRdb re-derived calls from the multiplex PCR reads in MiXCR, one entry per CDR3 protein. Here the sample spans hundreds of thousands of distinct CDR3 sequences, 12% to 15% being singletons. Sequenced input: blood. The receptors stem from a young woman with Graves' hyperthyroidism.

The chain employs TRBV20-1 and TRBJ2-2, with TRBD2 matching over 9 bases. After removal of 6 bases from V and 2 bases from J, the junction contained 7 bases not matched to a gene. The germline gives CDR1 DFQATT, CDR2 SNEGSKA (reference sequence). The CDR3 has 15 residues. The CDR3 DNA reads as TGCAGTGCAACCCGAGCGGGAGGCAACACCGGGGAGCTGTTTTTT. Encoded protein: CSATRAGGNTGELFF.

There are many counts of this clonotype. This chain connects TRBV11-1 to TRBJ1-1; D not resolved. This CDR3 spans 13 amino acids. The ends were cut back, 3 bases at V and 2 bases at J, with 7 bases in the middle. Germline V lookup: CDR1 SGHAT, CDR2 FQDESV (reference sequence). CDR3 sequence reads: CASSFTSNTEAFF. CDR3 sequence (DNA): TGTGCCAGCAGCTTTACAAGTAACACTGAAGCTTTCTTT.

About this clonotype: Being one base from a much bigger clone, this may be a read error. The genes are TRBV2 and TRBJ2-3; possible D gene TRBD1, 6 bases. The CDR3 is 11 amino acids. Germline V gene data show CDR1 as SNHLY and CDR2 as FYNNEI. CDR3 DNA: TGTGCCAGAAGAGCGACAGGTACGCAGTATTTT. Protein sequence: CARRATGTQYF.

As to this clonotype: One end of the junction does not line up with germline, which may come from a read error. The genes are TRBV27 and TRBJ2-7, with D perhaps matching TRBD2 (5 bases). Germline V gene data show CDR1 as MNHEY and CDR2 as SMNVEV (reference sequence). This CDR3 region has 13 residues. Here the CDR3 DNA reads TGTGCCACCAGTCACAGCGGCTCCTACGAGCAGTACTTC. Translation: CATSHSGSYEQYF.

This clonotype was recorded many times. The rearrangement links TRBV11-3 to TRBJ1-2; TRBD1 agrees at 7 bases. V lost 0 bases, J lost 7 bases, and 2 bases stayed unmatched. CDR3 length: 13 amino acids. Germline V gene lookup returns CDR1 SGHNT and CDR2 YENEEA. CDR3 protein: CASSLEQGSGYTF. The CDR3 DNA reads TGTGCCAGCAGCTTAGAACAGGGGTCTGGCTACACCTTC. Full variable domain (rest looked up from reference TRBV11-3 and TRBJ1-2): EAGVVQSPRYKIIEKKQPVAFWCNPISGHNTLYWYLQNLGQGPELLIRYENEEAVDDSQLPKDRFSAERLKGVDSTLKIQPAELGDSAVYLCASSLEQGSGYTFGSGTRLTVV.

This clonotype was seen a handful of times. V and J are TRBV11-2 and TRBJ1-3; 8 bases fit TRBD1. This CDR3 region has 15 residues. Germline CDR1 reads SGHAT; CDR2 reads FQNNGV. Trimming at V came to 5 bases and at J to 6 bases, leaving 9 bases not matched to a gene. This CDR3 reads CASSRTGGAENTIYF. CDR3 DNA: TGTGCCAGCAGCCGTACAGGGGGGGCGGAAAACACCATATATTTT.

This clonotype was counted ten times or more. V is TRBV2 and J is TRBJ1-5; 9 positions match TRBD1. CDR1 is SNHLY and CDR2 is FYNNEI in the germline V gene. The V and J ends lost 6 bases and 3 bases, in that order; junction bases with no gene match: 6. CDR3 length: 15 residues. The CDR3 loop is CASREGQGYNQPQHF. The CDR3 region has the DNA TGTGCCAGCAGGGAGGGACAGGGCTACAATCAGCCCCAGCATTTT.

The V call is TRBV24-1, the J call TRBJ2-3; 7 nucleotides line up with TRBD1. The CDR3 spans 15 residues. After removal of 3 bases from V and 2 bases from J, the junction contained 4 bases not matched to a gene. Looked up from germline, CDR1 is KGHDR and CDR2 is SFDVKD. In DNA, the CDR3 is TGTGCCACCAGTGATCCCGGGACAGCCACAGATACGCAGTATTTT. This codes for CATSDPGTATDTQYF.

As for this clonotype: A much larger clone lies a single base off, so this may be a read error. The chain uses TRBV6-1 and TRBJ2-2; tentatively, D is TRBD1 (6 bases). Germline V gene lookup returns CDR1 MNHNS and CDR2 SASEGT. The CDR3 consists of 16 residues. Trimming left V 0 bases short and J 4 bases short, with 12 bases between. CDR3 region: CASSEAPGVSTGELFF. CDR3 bases: TGTGCCAGCAGTGAAGCGCCAGGGGTGAGCACCGGGGAGCTGTTTTTT.

The V gene is TRBV7-6, the J gene TRBJ2-2, with TRBD1 identical over 9 bases. This CDR3 contains 18 residues. The J segment lost 6 bases and the V segment lost 0 bases, leaving 11 bases of the junction unmatched. Looked up from germline, CDR1 is SGHVS and CDR2 is FNYEAQ. As DNA, the CDR3 is TGTGCCAGCAGCTTAGCGATGTTGGGACAGGGCGGAGCCGGGGAGCTGTTTTTT. Amino acid sequence: CASSLAMLGQGGAGELFF.

This clonotype was observed a handful of times. The chain uses TRBV10-3 and TRBJ1-5, with 7 bases lining up with TRBD1. The CDR3 consists of 15 residues. The germline gives CDR1 ENHRY, CDR2 SYGVKD. V was pared by 0 bases and J by 3 bases, with 2 bases of the junction left unmatched. In DNA, the CDR3 is TGTGCCATCAGTGAGTCCGGGACAGTCAATCAGCCCCAGCATTTT. It is translated as CAISESGTVNQPQHF.

Ten or more counts support this clonotype. V usage is TRBV12-3 or TRBV12-4 and J usage is TRBJ2-1, with D possibly matching TRBD1 (5 bases). The CDR3 runs to 14 residues. V was pared by 3 bases and J by 7 bases, with 13 bases between. In DNA, the CDR3 is TGTGCCAGCAGTTTTCCTGGGGCTGGGAATGAGCAGTTCTTC. Protein sequence: CASSFPGAGNEQFF.

V gene TRBV28 combines with J gene TRBJ2-7, with D unclear. Trimming pared 3 bases from V and 2 bases from J, leaving 14 bases between. This CDR3 has 15 residues. CDR1 and CDR2 (germline): MDHEN, SYDVKM. The CDR3 here is CASSLLRTPTYEQYF. The CDR3 DNA reads TGTGCCAGCAGTTTGCTCAGGACGCCTACCTACGAGCAGTACTTC. Full variable domain (rest looked up from reference TRBV28 and TRBJ2-7): DVKVTQSSRYLVKRTGEKVFLECVQDMDHENMFWYRQDPGLGLRLIYFSYDVKMKEKGDIPEGYSVSREKKERFSLILESASTNQTSMYLCASSLLRTPTYEQYFGPGTRLTVT.

This clonotype was observed many times. V gene TRBV11-3 combines with J gene TRBJ2-7, with TRBD2 identical over 9 bases. J gave up 6 bases and V 3 bases, and 3 bases lay outside the gene matches. Germline V gives CDR1 SGHNT, CDR2 YENEEA. This CDR3 has 13 residues. CDR3: CASSFSGSSEQYF. In nucleotides, the CDR3 is TGTGCCAGCAGCTTTAGCGGGAGCTCCGAGCAGTACTTC.

This clonotype came up many times. V and J are TRBV18 and TRBJ2-3; 7 nucleotides match TRBD1. Trimming cost V 0 bases and J 0 bases; bases outside gene matches: 3. Germline V CDR1 and CDR2: KGHSH, LQKENI. The CDR3 spans 16 residues. CDR3 in DNA: TGTGCCAGCTCACCACCGGACAGGTATAGCACAGATACGCAGTATTTT. It codes for CASSPPDRYSTDTQYF. The entire variable domain, with the rest obtained from reference TRBV18 and TRBJ2-3, is as follows: NAGVMQNPRHLVRRRGQEARLRCSPMKGHSHVYWYRQLPEEGLKFMVYLQKENIIDESGMPKERFSAEFPKEGPSILRIQQVVRGDSAAYFCASSPPDRYSTDTQYFGPGTRLTVL.

This clonotype appeared once. Given a far larger clone just one base away, this is likely a sequencing read error. The chain joins TRBV28 to TRBJ1-2; D gene ambiguous. Germline V gives CDR1 MDHEN, CDR2 SYDVKM. The CDR3 totals 11 residues. CDR3: CVSSSGVGYTF. CDR3 coding DNA: TGTGTCAGCAGTTCGGGCGTGGGCTACACCTTC.

This clonotype was recorded at least ten times. The chain has TRBV28 and TRBJ2-7; no firm D call. The CDR3 has 13 residues. V was shortened by 5 bases and J by 0 bases, with 8 bases between the two germline ends. CDR1 is MDHEN, CDR2 SYDVKM, per germline. In nucleotides, the CDR3 is TGTGCCAGCAGTCCAAACTACTCCTACGAGCAGTACTTC. Its translation: CASSPNYSYEQYF.

This clonotype appeared many times. The V call is TRBV11-2, the J call TRBJ2-5; no clear D. The CDR3 covers 14 residues. Germline V lookup: CDR1 SGHAT, CDR2 FQNNGV. Trimming took 3 bases from V and 6 from J, leaving 14 bases between them. The chain's CDR3 is CASSLGLFRQTQYF. Written as DNA, the CDR3 is TGTGCCAGCAGCTTGGGTCTGTTTCGGCAGACCCAGTACTTC. Full variable domain (outside the CDR3, taken from reference TRBV11-2 and TRBJ2-5): EAGVAQSPRYKIIEKRQSVAFWCNPISGHATLYWYQQILGQGPKLLIQFQNNGVVDDSQLPKDRFSAERLKGVDSTLKIQPAKLEDSAVYLCASSLGLFRQTQYFGPGTRLLVL.

This clonotype was seen more than once but under ten times. The chain employs TRBV10-2 and TRBJ2-6; perhaps TRBD2 as D (6 bases). The V end was cut by 2 bases, the J end by 4 bases, with 15 bases between. Germline CDR1 reads WSHSY; CDR2 reads SAAADI. This CDR3 is 17 amino acids long. The CDR3 reads CASSETGLSLGANVLTF. CDR3 DNA: TGCGCCAGCAGTGAGACGGGACTGTCTCTCGGGGCCAACGTCCTGACTTTC.

In its sample, this clonotype was seen many times. The V gene is TRBV2, the J gene TRBJ2-3; TRBD2 matches 13 bases. The CDR3 sequence is 15 residues long. After removal of 8 bases from V and 6 bases from J, the junction contained 8 bases not matched to a gene. CDR1 and CDR2 from the germline V gene are SNHLY and FYNNEI. CDR3 sequence: CASAEGTSGIDTQYF. The DNA for the CDR3 is TGTGCCAGCGCGGAGGGGACTAGCGGGATTGATACGCAGTATTTT.

A few counts support this clonotype. V gene TRBV7-8 combines with J gene TRBJ2-1, with 8 nucleotides matching TRBD1. V was clipped by 2 bases and J by 7 bases; unmatched bases: 10. Germline values: CDR1 SGHVS, CDR2 FQNEAQ. The length of the CDR3 is 16 residues. This CDR3 reads CASSLLSGQGRNEQFF. The CDR3 bases are TGTGCCAGCAGCTTATTAAGCGGACAGGGCCGGAATGAGCAGTTCTTC. The variable domain in full, completed from reference TRBV7-8 and TRBJ2-1, reads GAGVSQSPRYKVAKRGQDVALRCDPISGHVSLFWYQQALGQGPEFLTYFQNEAQLDKSGLPSDRFFAERPEGSVSTLKIQRTQQEDSAVYLCASSLLSGQGRNEQFFGPGTRLTVL.

The sample holds many counts of this clonotype. The chain combines TRBV27 with TRBJ2-5; D remains ambiguous. V lost 6 bases, J lost 1 base, and 15 bases lay in between. This CDR3 has 15 amino acids. Germline V gives CDR1 MNHEY, CDR2 SMNVEV (reference sequence). CDR3 DNA: TGTGCCAGCAGCCCCTCTTGGATACTCCAAGAGACCCAGTACTTC. It encodes CASSPSWILQETQYF.

This clonotype was counted between two and nine times. This chain uses TRBV27 with TRBJ1-2; 7 nucleotides line up with TRBD1. The CDR3 consists of 13 residues. V lost 4 bases, J lost 4 bases, and 3 bases stayed unmatched. Germline CDR1 reads MNHEY; CDR2 reads SMNVEV (reference sequence). CDR3 in amino acids: CASSSGGRYGYTF. The CDR3 DNA sequence: TGTGCCAGCAGTTCAGGGGGACGCTATGGCTACACCTTC.

This clonotype was seen many times. This chain links TRBV2 with TRBJ2-1, with 7 bases matching TRBD1. The germline V gene has CDR1 SNHLY and CDR2 FYNNEI. The CDR3 is 14 amino acids. The junction had 6 bases not matched to a gene; V was cut back by 5 bases and J by 5 bases. CDR3 DNA sequence: TGTGCCAGCAGTACGAACAGGGGTAACAATGAGCAGTTCTTC. Amino acids: CASSTNRGNNEQFF. The whole variable domain, remainder taken from reference TRBV2 and TRBJ2-1, is EPEVTQTPSHQVTQMGQEVILRCVPISNHLYFYWYRQILGQKVEFLVSFYNNEISEKSEIFDDQFSVERPDGSNFTLKIRSTKLEDSAMYFCASSTNRGNNEQFFGPGTRLTVL.

This chain links TRBV20-1 with TRBJ1-4; 8 bases fit TRBD1. Germline V gene lookup returns CDR1 DFQATT and CDR2 SNEGSKA (reference sequence). The ends lost 6 bases at V and 11 bases at J; junction bases unmatched: 23. The CDR3 runs to 17 residues. The CDR3 nucleotides read TGCAGTGCCCAAATCGACAGGGGCTCGTCCTACGCTTGGAAACTGTTTTTT. Translated: CSAQIDRGSSYAWKLFF.

This clonotype was seen a few times. V and J are TRBV28 and TRBJ2-4; 7 nucleotides align to TRBD2. The CDR3 sequence is 15 residues long. Per the germline V gene, CDR1 is MDHEN and CDR2 is SYDVKM. J lost 4 bases, V lost 2 bases, and 5 bases had no gene match. CDR3 DNA sequence: TGTGCCAGCAGTTTAGGGGCTAGCGGTAAAAACATTCAGTACTTC. It specifies CASSLGASGKNIQYF. Full variable domain (rest looked up from reference TRBV28 and TRBJ2-4): DVKVTQSSRYLVKRTGEKVFLECVQDMDHENMFWYRQDPGLGLRLIYFSYDVKMKEKGDIPEGYSVSREKKERFSLILESASTNQTSMYLCASSLGASGKNIQYFGAGTRLSVL.

This clonotype was observed a handful of times. The chain couples TRBV7-9 to TRBJ2-7; 7 bases match TRBD2. The germline V gene has CDR1 SEHNR and CDR2 FQNEAQ (reference sequence). After removal of 5 bases from V and 4 bases from J, the junction contained 14 bases not matched to a gene. The CDR3 covers 16 residues. For the CDR3, the DNA is TGTGCCAGCAGCGGGCGAGGGCTAGCGGACGGGTACGAGCAGTACTTC. This gives the protein CASSGRGLADGYEQYF.